The following is a T cell receptor (beta chain) sequence with its context. Its target is not known. The data stem from a study of lymphopenia after photon versus proton radiotherapy. Broader study findings: Better survival with proton therapy was suggested as possible, not demonstrated. After lymphocyte nadir, photon-treated repertoires showed oligoclonal expansion, especially CD8+ Temra. Proton therapy kept repertoires fairly stable, unlike photons, which gained effector/memory cells.

The CDR3 length is 14 residues. CDR1 LNHDA and CDR2 SQIVND come from the germline V gene (reference sequence). Trimming stripped 1 base from V and 3 bases from J, with 9 bases between. This table comes from immunoSEQ multiplex PCR, and its TCRdb copy is limited to in-frame clones, with some not included. The data contain some 30,000 clones, approximately 87% of them singletons. This chain connects TRBV19 to TRBJ1-1; D remains ambiguous. The sample in question was peripheral blood, obtained from a patient treated with photon-based radiotherapy. This receptor was taken from a woman in her 50s with pancreatic cancer. The CDR3 DNA follows: TGTGCCAGTAGTATAGTTTACGGCGACACTGAAGCTTTCTTT. Translated: CASSIVYGDTEAFF.